These 15 T cell receptor beta chains originate from one sample sequenced in a study of spatial heterogeneity in lung cancer (dated by TCRdb to between 2018 and 2021). The library was made by 5' RACE. The reads were generated on a NextSeq 500. TCRdb ran its own pipeline on the public reads, namely fastp trimming at Q25 and MiXCR clone calling, and kept in-frame beta chains. Under each unique CDR3 protein, matching rows form one entry showing the most common genes and DNA. For this sample the table gives some 6,900 distinct CDR3 sequences, of which approximately 3.8% were detected only once. The biggest ten clones account for 23% of the sample. The sample's time point label, decoded: sample taken at primary tumor resection. For TCR sequencing, whole RNA was extracted from tumor and nontumor lung tissue, or from cryopreserved PBMC samples, and no cell sorting was done. This material consisted of normal lung tissue next to the tumor, taken at surgery. The receptors stem from a female donor with early-stage non-small cell lung cancer.

This clonotype was recorded at least ten times. This beta chain slipped into a library made for alpha chains as a stray read, so its size is not meaningful. The chain carries TRBV7-2 and TRBJ1-2; no firm D call. Trimming removed 0 bases at V and 1 base at J, with 6 bases between. The germline V gene has CDR1 SGHTA and CDR2 FQGNSA. The length of the CDR3 is 14 residues. The CDR3 loop reads CASSLAVGNYGYTF. As DNA, the CDR3 is TGTGCCAGCAGCTTAGCGGTCGGTAACTATGGCTACACCTTC.

This clonotype was counted at least ten times. A library made for alpha chains picked up this beta chain off target, so its size means little. The chain recombines TRBV20-1 with TRBJ1-3; possibly TRBD1 for D (6 bases). Trimming stripped 0 bases from V and 5 bases from J, with 8 bases between. Looked up from germline, CDR1 is DFQATT and CDR2 is SNEGSKA (reference sequence). The CDR3 is 13 residues long. The CDR3 region has the DNA TGCAGTGCTAGAGATGGGGGCCGAAACACCATATATTTT. This codes for CSARDGGRNTIYF.

Regarding this clonotype: This beta chain represents an off-target read in a library built for alpha chains; its size is of limited meaning. The chain employs TRBV7-2 and TRBJ2-5; D is uncertain. The V end lost 5 bases, the J end lost 4 bases, and 14 bases lay between the germline ends. The V gene's germline CDR1 is SGHTA and CDR2 FQGNSA. The CDR3 contains 14 residues. For the CDR3, the DNA is TGTGCCAGCAGCCCAGGCGGAGCCCGAGAGACCCAGTACTTC. It is translated as CASSPGGARETQYF.

The sample holds many counts of this clonotype. Since the library was made to target alpha chains, this beta chain is a stray read and its abundance is not meaningful. The chain combines TRBV7-8 with TRBJ1-1, with no clear D. V was cut by 3 bases and J by 1 base, with 12 bases left in between. This CDR3 contains 15 residues. The germline CDR1 and CDR2 sequences are SGHVS and FQNEAQ. The chain's CDR3 is CASSLRRGQNTEAFF. The CDR3 DNA is TGTGCCAGCAGCTTGCGACGGGGTCAGAACACTGAAGCTTTCTTT.

By its share, this clonotype is medium-sized. Found in a library prepared for alpha chains, this beta chain is an off-target read, and its abundance has little meaning. The V and J genes are TRBV5-1 and TRBJ1-1; weak D call: TRBD1 (6 bases). Germline assignment: CDR1 SGHRS and CDR2 YFSETQ. V lost 2 bases to trimming and J lost 5 bases, with 10 bases between them. The CDR3 spans 13 residues. The CDR3 loop reads CASSFGGATEAFF. DNA for the CDR3: TGCGCCAGCAGCTTTGGGGGGGCGACTGAAGCTTTCTTT.

This clonotype is medium-sized by share. This beta chain lies outside the target of a library built for alpha chains; its clone size means little. The chain couples TRBV10-1 to TRBJ2-3; D call uncertain. This CDR3 is 16 amino acids long. Germline assignment: CDR1 WNHNN and CDR2 SYGVQD (reference sequence). Trimming removed 0 bases from V and 0 bases from J, with 10 bases in between. CDR3 protein: CASSESMGQSTDTQYF. CDR3 DNA sequence: TGCGCCAGCAGTGAGTCGATGGGCCAAAGCACAGATACGCAGTATTTT.

On this clonotype: One end of the junction is discordant with germline, which a read error may explain. Since it is a stray read in a library aimed at alpha chains, this beta chain has a size that is not meaningful. The rearrangement links TRBV25-1 to TRBJ2-3, with 7 bases that match TRBD2. The CDR3 is 18 residues long. Germline V gene lookup returns CDR1 MGHDK and CDR2 SYGVNS. The CDR3 nucleotides are TGTGCCAGCAGTGGGGGGGGAGCGGGTTTCTCTAGCACAGATATGCAGTATTTT. The encoded protein is CASSGGGAGFSSTDMQYF.

This clonotype appeared many times. Little can be read into the size of this beta chain, an off-target read in a library designed for alpha chains. The rearrangement links TRBV3-1 to TRBJ2-3; D unresolved. CDR3 length equals 14 residues. Germline V gives CDR1 LGHDT, CDR2 YNNKEL (reference sequence). Trimming removed 0 bases from V and 0 bases from J, with 4 bases in between. In DNA form, the CDR3 reads TGTGCCAGCAGCCAAGACGACAGCACAGATACGCAGTATTTT. Encoded protein: CASSQDDSTDTQYF.

Concerning this clonotype itself: Within a library made for alpha chains, this beta chain is off target, and its count is uninformative. The V gene is TRBV29-1, the J gene TRBJ2-2, with 11 nucleotides matching TRBD2. CDR1 and CDR2 from the germline V gene are SQVTM and ANQGSEA. This CDR3 is 14 amino acids long. V gave up 2 bases and J gave up 5 bases; unmatched junction bases: 1. The CDR3 sequence: CSVETSGSTGELFF. CDR3 coding DNA: TGCAGCGTTGAAACTAGCGGGAGTACCGGGGAGCTGTTTTTT.

A note on this clonotype: This beta chain came through as a stray read in a library set up for alpha chains, and its size says little. This sequence joins TRBV12-3 or TRBV12-4 and TRBJ1-5, with 10 bases identical to TRBD1. Trimming cost V 5 bases and J 7 bases; bases outside gene matches: 5. The CDR3 extends over 14 amino acids. The CDR3, as DNA: TGTGCCAGCAGTCCGACAGGGGGCGGCCAGCCCCAGCATTTT. Translation gives CASSPTGGGQPQHF.

This clonotype turned up a few times. This beta chain lies outside the target of a library built for alpha chains; its clone size means little. The chain links TRBV4-1 to TRBJ2-7; D is possibly TRBD2 (5 bases). V was shortened by 1 base and J by 6 bases, with 13 bases between the two germline ends. Per the germline V gene, CDR1 is MGHRA and CDR2 is YSYEKL. This CDR3 has 14 residues. CDR3 bases: TGCGCCAGCAGCCAAGGGATCCTAGCTACCGAGCAGTACTTC. Translation gives CASSQGILATEQYF.

This clonotype is medium-sized in the sample. One base away lies a much larger clone, so this may be a sequencing read error. This beta chain is a stray read from a library made for alpha chains; its abundance is not meaningful. V and J are TRBV29-1 and TRBJ2-5; D is ambiguous. CDR3 length: 11 residues. CDR1 and CDR2 from the germline V gene are SQVTM and ANQGSEA. Deletions cut 7 bases from V and 5 bases from J, with 11 bases between. This CDR3 reads CSEKGRETQYF. The CDR3 DNA follows: TGCAGCGAAAAGGGCCGGGAGACCCAGTACTTC. Using reference TRBV29-1 and TRBJ2-5 for the parts outside the CDR3, the full variable domain is SAVISQKPSRDICQRGTSLTIQCQVDSQVTMMFWYRQQPGQSLTLIATANQGSEATYESGFVIDKFPISRPNLTFSTLTVSNMSPEDSSIYLCSEKGRETQYFGPGTRLLVL.

This clonotype was seen repeatedly, ten times or more. As an off-target read in a library built for alpha chains, this beta chain has a frequency of little significance. CDR3: CASSYESAGGSTDTQYF. The CDR3 bases are TGTGCCAGCAGTTATGAGTCAGCGGGGGGGAGCACAGATACGCAGTATTTT. The gene calls are TRBV9 and TRBJ2-3; 10 positions match TRBD2. The germline V gene has CDR1 SGDLS and CDR2 YYNGEE. The CDR3 covers 17 residues. V lost 5 bases to trimming and J lost 0 bases; unmatched junction nucleotides: 9.

By its share, this clonotype is medium-sized. This beta chain is off target for a library built for alpha chains, so its abundance means little. The genes are TRBV24-1 and TRBJ1-2, with 7 bases aligning to TRBD1. This CDR3 comprises 15 residues. Germline assignment: CDR1 KGHDR and CDR2 SFDVKD. Trimming removed 4 bases from V and 3 bases from J; junction bases left unmatched: 7. CDR3 in amino acids: CATSDSTGRDYGYTF. The CDR3 DNA follows: TGTGCCACCAGTGACTCGACAGGGAGGGACTATGGCTACACCTTC.

Details on this clonotype: This beta chain is an unintended read in a library built for alpha chains; its size means little. The chain couples TRBV12-3 or TRBV12-4 to TRBJ2-3; 9 bases are a match to TRBD2. This CDR3 contains 15 residues. The junction had 3 bases not matched to a gene; V was cut back by 4 bases and J by 1 base. The CDR3 bases are TGTGCCAGCAGTTCTGGCGGGGGGGGCACAGATACGCAGTATTTT. Translating gives CASSSGGGGTDTQYF.